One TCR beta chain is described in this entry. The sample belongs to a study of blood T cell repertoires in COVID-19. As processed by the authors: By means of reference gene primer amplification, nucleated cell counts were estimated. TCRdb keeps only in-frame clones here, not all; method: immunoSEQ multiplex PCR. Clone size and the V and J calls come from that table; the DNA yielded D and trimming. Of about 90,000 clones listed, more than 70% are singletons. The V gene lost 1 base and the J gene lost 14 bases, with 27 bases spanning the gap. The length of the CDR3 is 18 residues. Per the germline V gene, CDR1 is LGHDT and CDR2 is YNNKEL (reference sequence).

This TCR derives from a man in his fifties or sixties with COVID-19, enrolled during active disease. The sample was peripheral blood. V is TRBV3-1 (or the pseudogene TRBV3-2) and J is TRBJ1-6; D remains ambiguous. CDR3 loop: CASSQVFFSRGSPGTLHF. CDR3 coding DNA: TGTGCCAGCAGCCAAGTTTTTTTTAGCCGGGGTTCCCCAGGCACCCTCCACTTT.